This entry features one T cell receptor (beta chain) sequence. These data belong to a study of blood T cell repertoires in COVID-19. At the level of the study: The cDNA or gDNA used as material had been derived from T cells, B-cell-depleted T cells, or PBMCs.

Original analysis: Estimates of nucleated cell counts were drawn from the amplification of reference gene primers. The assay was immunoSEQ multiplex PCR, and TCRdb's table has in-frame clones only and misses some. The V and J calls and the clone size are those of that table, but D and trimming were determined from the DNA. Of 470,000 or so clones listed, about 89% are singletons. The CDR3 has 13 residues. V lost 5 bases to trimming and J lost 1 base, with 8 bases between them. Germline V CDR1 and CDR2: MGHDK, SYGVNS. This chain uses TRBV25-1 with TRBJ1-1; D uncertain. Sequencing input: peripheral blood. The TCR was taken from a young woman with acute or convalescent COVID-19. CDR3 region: CASSIAGNTEAFF. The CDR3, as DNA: TGTGCCAGCAGTATTGCAGGGAACACTGAAGCTTTCTTT.